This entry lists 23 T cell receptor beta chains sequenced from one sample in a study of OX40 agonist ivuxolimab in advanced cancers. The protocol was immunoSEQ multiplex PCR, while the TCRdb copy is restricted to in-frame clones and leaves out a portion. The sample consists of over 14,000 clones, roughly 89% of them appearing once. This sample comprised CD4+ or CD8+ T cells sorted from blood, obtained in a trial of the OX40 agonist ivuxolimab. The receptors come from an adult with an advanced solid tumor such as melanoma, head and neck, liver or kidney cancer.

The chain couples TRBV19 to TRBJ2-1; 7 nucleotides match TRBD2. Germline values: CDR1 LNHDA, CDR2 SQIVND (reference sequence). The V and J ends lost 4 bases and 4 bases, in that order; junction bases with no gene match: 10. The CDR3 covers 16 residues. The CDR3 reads CASSTRRERDYNEQFF. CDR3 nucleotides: TGTGCCAGTAGTACCCGCAGGGAGCGGGATTACAATGAGCAGTTCTTC.

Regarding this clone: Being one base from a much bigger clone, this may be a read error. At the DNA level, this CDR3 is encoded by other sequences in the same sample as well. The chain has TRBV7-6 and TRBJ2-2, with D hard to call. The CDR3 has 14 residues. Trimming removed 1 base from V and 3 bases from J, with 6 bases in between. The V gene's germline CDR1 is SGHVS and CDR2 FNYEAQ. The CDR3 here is CASSLVGDTGELFF. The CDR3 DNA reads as TGTGCCAGCAGCTTAGTTGGGGACACCGGGGAGCTGTTTTTT.

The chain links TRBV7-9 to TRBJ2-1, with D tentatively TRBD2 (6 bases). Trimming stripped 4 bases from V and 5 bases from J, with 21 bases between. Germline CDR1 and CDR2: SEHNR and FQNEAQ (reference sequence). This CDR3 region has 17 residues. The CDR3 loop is CASSSTGASTPHNEQFF. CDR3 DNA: TGTGCCAGCAGCTCAACGGGAGCCTCTACTCCTCACAATGAGCAGTTCTTC.

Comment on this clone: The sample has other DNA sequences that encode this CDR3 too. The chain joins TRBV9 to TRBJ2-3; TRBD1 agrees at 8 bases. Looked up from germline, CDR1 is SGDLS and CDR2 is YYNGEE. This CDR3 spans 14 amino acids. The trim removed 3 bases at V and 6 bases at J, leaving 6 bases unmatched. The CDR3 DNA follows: TGTGCCAGCAGCGCCGGACAGGGCCCCGATACGCAGTATTTT. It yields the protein CASSAGQGPDTQYF.

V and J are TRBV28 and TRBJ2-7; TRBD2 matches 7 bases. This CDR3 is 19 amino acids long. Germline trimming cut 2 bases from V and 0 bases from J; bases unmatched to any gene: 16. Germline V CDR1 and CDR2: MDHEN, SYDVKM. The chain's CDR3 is CASSLIGVVGGKSSYEQYF. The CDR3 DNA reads TGTGCCAGCAGTTTAATCGGAGTTGTGGGAGGGAAAAGCTCCTACGAGCAGTACTTC.

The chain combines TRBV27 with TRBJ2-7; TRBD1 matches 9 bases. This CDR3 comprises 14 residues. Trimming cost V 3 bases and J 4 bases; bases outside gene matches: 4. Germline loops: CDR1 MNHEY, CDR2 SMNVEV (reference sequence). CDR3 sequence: CASSFTGGAYEQYF. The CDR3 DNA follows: TGTGCCAGCAGTTTTACAGGGGGCGCTTACGAGCAGTACTTC.

The CDR3 region has the DNA TGTGCCAGCAGAGCTGGGGGGAACTATGGCTACACCTTC. This codes for CASRAGGNYGYTF. V gene TRBV2 combines with J gene TRBJ1-2, with D possibly matching TRBD1 (5 bases). Trimming removed 6 bases from V and 2 bases from J, with 10 bases in between. Germline values: CDR1 SNHLY, CDR2 FYNNEI. CDR3 length: 13 amino acids.

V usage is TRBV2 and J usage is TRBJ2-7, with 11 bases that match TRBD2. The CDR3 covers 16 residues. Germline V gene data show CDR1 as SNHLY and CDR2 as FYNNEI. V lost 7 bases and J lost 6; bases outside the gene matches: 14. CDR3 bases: TGTGCCAGCACGGGACTAGCGGAACCCATCGCGTCCGAGCAGTACTTC. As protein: CASTGLAEPIASEQYF.

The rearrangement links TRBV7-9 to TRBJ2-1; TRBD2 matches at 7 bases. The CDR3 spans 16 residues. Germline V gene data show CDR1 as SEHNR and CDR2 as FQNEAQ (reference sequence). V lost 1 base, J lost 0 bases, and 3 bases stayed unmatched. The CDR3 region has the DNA TGTGCCAGCAGCTTAGGATGGGGGGGCTCCTACAATGAGCAGTTCTTC. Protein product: CASSLGWGGSYNEQFF.

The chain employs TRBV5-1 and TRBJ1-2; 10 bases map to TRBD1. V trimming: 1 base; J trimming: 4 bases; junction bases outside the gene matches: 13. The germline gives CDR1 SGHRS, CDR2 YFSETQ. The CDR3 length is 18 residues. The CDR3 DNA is TGCGCCAGCAGCTTGAGGGGGACAGGGGAGGATGGAAGCTATGGCTACACCTTC. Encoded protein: CASSLRGTGEDGSYGYTF.

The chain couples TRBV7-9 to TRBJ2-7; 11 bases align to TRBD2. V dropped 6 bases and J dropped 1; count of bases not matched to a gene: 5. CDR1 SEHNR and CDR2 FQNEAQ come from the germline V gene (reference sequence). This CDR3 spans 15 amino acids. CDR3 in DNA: TGTGCCAGCAGACTAGCGGGAGTGGGTTCCTACGAGCAGTACTTC. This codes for CASRLAGVGSYEQYF.

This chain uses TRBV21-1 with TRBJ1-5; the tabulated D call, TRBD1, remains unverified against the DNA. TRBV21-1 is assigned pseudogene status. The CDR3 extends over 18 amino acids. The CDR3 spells CASEKNGWGAWGNQPQHF. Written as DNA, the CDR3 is TGTGCCAGCGAGAAAAATGGGTGGGGCGCCTGGGGCAATCAGCCCCAGCATTTT.

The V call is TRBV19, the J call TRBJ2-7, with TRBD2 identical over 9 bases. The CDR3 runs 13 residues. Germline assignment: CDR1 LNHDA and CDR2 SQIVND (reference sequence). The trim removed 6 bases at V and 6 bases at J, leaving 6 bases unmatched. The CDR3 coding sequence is TGTGCCAGTAGCTTGACTAGCGGTGGCGAGCAGTACTTC. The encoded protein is CASSLTSGGEQYF.

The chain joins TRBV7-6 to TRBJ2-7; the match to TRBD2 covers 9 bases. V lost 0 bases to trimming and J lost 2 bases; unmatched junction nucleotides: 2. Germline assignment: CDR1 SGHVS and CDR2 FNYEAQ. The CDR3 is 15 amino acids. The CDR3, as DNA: TGTGCCAGCAGCTTAGCTAGCGGGAGCGCCTACGAGCAGTACTTC. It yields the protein CASSLASGSAYEQYF.

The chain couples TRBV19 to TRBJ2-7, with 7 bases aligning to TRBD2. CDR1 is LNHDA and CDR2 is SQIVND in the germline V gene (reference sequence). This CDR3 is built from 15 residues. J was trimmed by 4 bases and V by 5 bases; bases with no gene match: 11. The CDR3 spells CASSLGASGQYEQYF. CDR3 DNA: TGTGCCAGTAGTTTAGGGGCTAGCGGACAATACGAGCAGTACTTC.

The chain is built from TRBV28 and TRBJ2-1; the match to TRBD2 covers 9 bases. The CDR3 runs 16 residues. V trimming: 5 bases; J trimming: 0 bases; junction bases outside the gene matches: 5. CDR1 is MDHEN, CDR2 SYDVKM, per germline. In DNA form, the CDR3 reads TGTGCCAGCAGTGGTATAGCGGGAGTCTCCTACAATGAGCAGTTCTTC. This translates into CASSGIAGVSYNEQFF.

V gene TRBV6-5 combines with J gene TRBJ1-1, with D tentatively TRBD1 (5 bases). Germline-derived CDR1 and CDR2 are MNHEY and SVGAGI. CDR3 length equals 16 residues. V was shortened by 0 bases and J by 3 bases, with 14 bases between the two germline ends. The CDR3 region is CASSYSTREGDTEAFF. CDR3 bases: TGTGCCAGCAGTTACTCGACTAGGGAAGGGGACACTGAAGCTTTCTTT.

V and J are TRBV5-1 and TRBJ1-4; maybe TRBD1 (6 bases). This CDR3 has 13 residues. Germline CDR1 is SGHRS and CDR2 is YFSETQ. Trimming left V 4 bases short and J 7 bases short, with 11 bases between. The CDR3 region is CASSLGTLEKLFF. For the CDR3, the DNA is TGCGCCAGCAGCCTGGGGACACTTGAAAAACTGTTTTTT.

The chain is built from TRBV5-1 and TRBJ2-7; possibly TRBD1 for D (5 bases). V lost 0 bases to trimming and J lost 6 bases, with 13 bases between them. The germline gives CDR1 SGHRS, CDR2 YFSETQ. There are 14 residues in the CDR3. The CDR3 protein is CASSLARDRFEQYF. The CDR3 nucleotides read TGCGCCAGCAGCTTGGCCAGGGATCGCTTCGAGCAGTACTTC.

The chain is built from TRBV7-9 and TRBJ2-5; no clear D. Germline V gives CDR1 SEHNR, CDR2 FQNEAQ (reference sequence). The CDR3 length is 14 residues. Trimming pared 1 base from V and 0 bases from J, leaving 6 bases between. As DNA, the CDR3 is TGTGCCAGCAGCTTAGTAACAGACCAAGAGACCCAGTACTTC. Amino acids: CASSLVTDQETQYF.

Here the CDR3 DNA reads TGTGCCAGCAGCTTTCGGGAAGGCACTGAAGCTTTCTTT. Amino acid sequence: CASSFREGTEAFF. The rearrangement links TRBV5-4 to TRBJ1-1; D unclear. This CDR3 region has 13 residues. V was cut by 2 bases and J by 4 bases, with 9 bases left in between. Looked up from germline, CDR1 is SGHNT and CDR2 is YYREEE (reference sequence).

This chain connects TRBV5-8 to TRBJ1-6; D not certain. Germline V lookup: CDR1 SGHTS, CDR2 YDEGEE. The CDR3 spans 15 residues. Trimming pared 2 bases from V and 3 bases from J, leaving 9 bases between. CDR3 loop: CASSFAGNYNSPLHF. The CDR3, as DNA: TGTGCCAGCAGCTTTGCGGGGAACTATAATTCACCCCTCCACTTT. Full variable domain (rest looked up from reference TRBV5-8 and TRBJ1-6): EAGVTQSPTHLIKTRGQQATLRCSPISGHTSVYWYQQALGLGLQFLLWYDEGEERNRGNFPPRFSGRQFPNYSSELNVNALELEDSALYLCASSFAGNYNSPLHFGNGTRLTVT.

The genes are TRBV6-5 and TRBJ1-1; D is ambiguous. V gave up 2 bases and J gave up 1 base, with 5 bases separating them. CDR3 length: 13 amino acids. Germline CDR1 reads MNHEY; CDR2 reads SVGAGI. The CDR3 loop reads CASSYGTNTEAFF. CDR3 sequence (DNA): TGTGCCAGCAGTTACGGTACGAACACTGAAGCTTTCTTT.